This T cell receptor beta chain derives from a study of blood T cell repertoires in COVID-19. This study enrolled people aged 18 to 89 from about 26 US geographic areas. Grouping used clinical history reported by participants in a survey and questionnaire. In the source study's methods: The assay estimated nucleated cells by amplifying reference gene primers. The protocol was immunoSEQ multiplex PCR, while the TCRdb copy is restricted to in-frame clones and leaves out a portion. That table gives V, J and clone size, and the DNA gave D and trimming. The sample yields about 360,000 clones, about 90% seen once. CDR3 length: 15 amino acids. CDR1 is MNHEY and CDR2 is SVGAGI in the germline V gene. J lost 9 bases, V lost 5 bases, and 10 bases had no gene match.

Sequencing was performed on PBMCs or T cells enriched from blood (not recorded which). The clonotype comes from a man aged 25-45 years who had recovered from COVID-19. The V gene is TRBV6-5, the J gene TRBJ1-4; 9 nucleotides match TRBD1. CDR3 in amino acids: CASSPSGTGKKKLFF. The CDR3 coding sequence is TGTGCCAGCAGTCCATCCGGGACAGGGAAGAAAAAACTGTTTTTT.